The entry that follows covers one T cell receptor beta chain sequence. These data belong to a study of blood T cell repertoires in COVID-19. Looking at the study overall: Samples came from the United States, Italy and Spain, spanning acute and convalescent COVID-19. In each case, the material was cDNA or gDNA derived from T cells, B-cell-depleted T cells, or PBMCs.

Germline V gene sequence: CDR1 SGHRS, CDR2 YFSETQ. Trimming cost V 0 bases and J 7 bases; bases outside gene matches: 3. This CDR3 has 14 amino acids. Authors' methods: Reference gene primer amplification in the assay estimated nucleated cell counts. This table comes from immunoSEQ multiplex PCR, and its TCRdb copy is limited to in-frame clones, with some not included. V, J and clone size are taken as reported in that table, and D and trimming were inferred from the DNA itself. The data show tens of thousands of clones, with roughly nine tenths seen just once and around 15% held by the top ten. The rearrangement uses TRBV5-1 and TRBJ1-4, with 7 bases identical to TRBD1. The sequencing input was peripheral blood. This receptor was taken from a male donor with acute or convalescent COVID-19. CDR3 nucleotides: TGCGCCAGCAGCTTGGATCAGGGGGGTGAAAAACTGTTTTTT. Encoded protein: CASSLDQGGEKLFF.